This T cell receptor beta chain appears in the sequencing data of a study of cytomegalovirus exposure and HLA in healthy donors. Study-wide points: Later analysis identified a missense DCLRE1C variant that was linked to TCR beta V- and J-gene trimming. A highly shared variant cluster was judged a likely technical artifact. As was reported, the classifier diagnosed cytomegalovirus status with high specificity and sensitivity.

Comment on this clone: Its cognate antigen is unknown.

The CDR3 is 13 amino acids. V was cut by 8 bases and J by 13 bases, with 23 bases left in between. CDR1 MDHEN and CDR2 SYDVKM come from the germline V gene. In the PCR, 60 Vbeta and 13 Jbeta primers were used. Produced via immunoSEQ multiplex PCR; TCRdb's table is partial and in-frame only. The table records about 130,000 clones, 75% to 90% of them present only once. The origin of this receptor is a woman between 40 and 50 years old in good health and CMV-seropositive. The rearrangement links TRBV28 to TRBJ1-2; possible D gene TRBD1, 6 bases. Material: PBMCs. The CDR3 sequence is CASQPGQLFAATF. CDR3 DNA: TGTGCCAGCCAACCCGGACAGCTCTTTGCGGCCACCTTC.